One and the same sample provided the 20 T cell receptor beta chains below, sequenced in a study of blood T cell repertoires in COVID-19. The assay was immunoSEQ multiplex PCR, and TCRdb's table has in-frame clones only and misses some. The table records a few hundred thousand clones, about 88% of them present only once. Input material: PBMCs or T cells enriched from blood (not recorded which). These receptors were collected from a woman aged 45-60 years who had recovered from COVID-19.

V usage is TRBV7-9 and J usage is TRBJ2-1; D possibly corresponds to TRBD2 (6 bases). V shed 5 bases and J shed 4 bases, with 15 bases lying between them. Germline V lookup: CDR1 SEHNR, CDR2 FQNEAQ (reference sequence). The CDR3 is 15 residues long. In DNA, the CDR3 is TGTGCCAGCAGCCCAACCGGGACTTGGTACAATGAGCAGTTCTTC. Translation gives CASSPTGTWYNEQFF.

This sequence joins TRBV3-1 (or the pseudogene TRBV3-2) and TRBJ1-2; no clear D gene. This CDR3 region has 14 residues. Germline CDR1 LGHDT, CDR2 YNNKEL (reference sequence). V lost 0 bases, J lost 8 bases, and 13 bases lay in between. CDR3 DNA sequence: TGTGCCAGCAGCCAAGATTTTGGAGGGTTGGGCTACACCTTC. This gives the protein CASSQDFGGLGYTF.

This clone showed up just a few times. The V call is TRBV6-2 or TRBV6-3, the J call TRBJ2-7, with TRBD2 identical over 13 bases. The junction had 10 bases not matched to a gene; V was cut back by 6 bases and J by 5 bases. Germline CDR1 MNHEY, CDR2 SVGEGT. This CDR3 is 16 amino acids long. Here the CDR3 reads CASSKRGLAGFDEQYF. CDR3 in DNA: TGTGCCAGCAGCAAGCGGGGACTAGCGGGATTCGACGAGCAGTACTTC.

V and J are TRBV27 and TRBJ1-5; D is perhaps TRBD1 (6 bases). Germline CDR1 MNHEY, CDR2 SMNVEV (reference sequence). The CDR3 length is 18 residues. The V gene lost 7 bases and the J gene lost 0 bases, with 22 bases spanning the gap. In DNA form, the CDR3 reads TGTGCCAGCAAAAAGGACAGCGACACCGGGAATAGCAATCAGCCCCAGCATTTT. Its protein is CASKKDSDTGNSNQPQHF.

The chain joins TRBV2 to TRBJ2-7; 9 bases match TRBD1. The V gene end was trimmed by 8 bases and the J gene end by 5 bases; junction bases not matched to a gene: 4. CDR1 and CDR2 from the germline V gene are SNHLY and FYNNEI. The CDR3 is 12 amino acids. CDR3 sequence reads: CASVDRGHEQYF. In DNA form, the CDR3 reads TGTGCCAGCGTGGACAGGGGACACGAGCAGTACTTC.

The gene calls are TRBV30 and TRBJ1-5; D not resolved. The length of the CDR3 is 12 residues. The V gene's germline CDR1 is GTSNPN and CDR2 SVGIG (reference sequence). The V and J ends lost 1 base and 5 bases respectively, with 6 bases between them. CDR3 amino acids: CAWSAGDQPQHF. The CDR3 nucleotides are TGTGCCTGGAGTGCAGGCGATCAGCCCCAGCATTTT.

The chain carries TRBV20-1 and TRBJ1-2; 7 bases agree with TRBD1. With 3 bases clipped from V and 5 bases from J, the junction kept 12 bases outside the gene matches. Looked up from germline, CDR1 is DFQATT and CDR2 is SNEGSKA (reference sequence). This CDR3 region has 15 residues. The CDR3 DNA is TGCAGTGCTAGTCAAATCCTGACAGGGTCTTATGGCTACACCTTC. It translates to CSASQILTGSYGYTF.

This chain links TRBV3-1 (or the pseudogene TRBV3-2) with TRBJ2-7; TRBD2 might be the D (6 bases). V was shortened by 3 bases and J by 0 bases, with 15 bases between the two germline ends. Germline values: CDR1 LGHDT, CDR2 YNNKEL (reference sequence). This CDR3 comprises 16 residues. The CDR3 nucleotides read TGTGCCAGCAGCCATTACACTAGCCCGAACTCCTACGAGCAGTACTTC. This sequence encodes CASSHYTSPNSYEQYF.

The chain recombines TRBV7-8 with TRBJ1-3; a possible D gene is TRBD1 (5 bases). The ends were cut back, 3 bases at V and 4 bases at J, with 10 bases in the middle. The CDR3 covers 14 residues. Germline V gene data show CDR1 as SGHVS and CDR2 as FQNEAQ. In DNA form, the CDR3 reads TGTGCCAGCAGCTTGGCAGGGCCAGGAAACACCATATATTTT. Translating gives CASSLAGPGNTIYF.

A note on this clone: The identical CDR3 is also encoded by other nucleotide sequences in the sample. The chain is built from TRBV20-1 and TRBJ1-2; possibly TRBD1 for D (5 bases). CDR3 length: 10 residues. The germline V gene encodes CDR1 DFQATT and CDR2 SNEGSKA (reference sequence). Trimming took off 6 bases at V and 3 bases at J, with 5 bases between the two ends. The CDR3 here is CSAGDYGYTF. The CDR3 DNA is TGCAGTGCAGGGGACTATGGCTACACCTTC.

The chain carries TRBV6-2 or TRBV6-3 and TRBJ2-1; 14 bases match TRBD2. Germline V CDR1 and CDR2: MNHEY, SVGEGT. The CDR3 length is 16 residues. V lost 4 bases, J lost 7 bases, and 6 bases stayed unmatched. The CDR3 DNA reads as TGTGCCAGCAGTTCCAGACTAGCGGGAGGGCCAAATGAGCAGTTCTTC. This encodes CASSSRLAGGPNEQFF.

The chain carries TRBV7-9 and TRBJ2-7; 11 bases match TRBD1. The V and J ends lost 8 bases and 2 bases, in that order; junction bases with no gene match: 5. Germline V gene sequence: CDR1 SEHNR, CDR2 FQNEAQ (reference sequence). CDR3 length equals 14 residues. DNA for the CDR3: TGTGCCAGCCGGCCGGGACAGGGGGCCTACGAGCAGTACTTC. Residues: CASRPGQGAYEQYF. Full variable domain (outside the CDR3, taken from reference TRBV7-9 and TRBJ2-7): DTGVSQNPRHKITKRGQNVTFRCDPISEHNRLYWYRQTLGQGPEFLTYFQNEAQLEKSRLLSDRFSAERPKGSFSTLEIQRTEQGDSAMYLCASRPGQGAYEQYFGPGTRLTVT.

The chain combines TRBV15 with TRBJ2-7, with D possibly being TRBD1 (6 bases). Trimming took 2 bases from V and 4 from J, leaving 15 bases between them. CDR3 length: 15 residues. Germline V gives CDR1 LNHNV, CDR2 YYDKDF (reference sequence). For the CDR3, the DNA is TGTGCCACCAGCAGAACGGGACAAGAGGATTACGAGCAGTACTTC. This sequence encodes CATSRTGQEDYEQYF. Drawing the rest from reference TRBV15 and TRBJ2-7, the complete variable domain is DAMVIQNPRYQVTQFGKPVTLSCSQTLNHNVMYWYQQKSSQAPKLLFHYYDKDFNNEADTPDNFQSRRPNTSFCFLDIRSPGLGDTAMYLCATSRTGQEDYEQYFGPGTRLTVT.

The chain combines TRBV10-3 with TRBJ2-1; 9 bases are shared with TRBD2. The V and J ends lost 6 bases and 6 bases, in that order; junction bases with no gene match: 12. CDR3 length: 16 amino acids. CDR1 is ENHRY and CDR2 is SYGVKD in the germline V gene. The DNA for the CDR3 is TGTGCCATCAGCCCCGGGACTAGCCCAAAAGGCAATGAGCAGTTCTTC. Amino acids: CAISPGTSPKGNEQFF.

The CDR3 spells CASSFSTSGYIQDEQYF. The CDR3 DNA reads TGCGCCAGCAGCTTCTCGACTAGCGGGTATATTCAGGACGAGCAGTACTTC. V usage is TRBV5-1 and J usage is TRBJ2-7; 10 bases match TRBD2. Trimming at V came to 2 bases and at J to 5 bases, leaving 13 bases not matched to a gene. The CDR3 spans 17 residues. Germline CDR1 SGHRS, CDR2 YFSETQ.

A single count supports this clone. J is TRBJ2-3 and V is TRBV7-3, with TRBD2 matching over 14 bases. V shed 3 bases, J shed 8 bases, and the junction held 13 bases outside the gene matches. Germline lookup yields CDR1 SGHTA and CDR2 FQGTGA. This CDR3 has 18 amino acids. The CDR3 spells CASSFRKKTSGREGTQYF. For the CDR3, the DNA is TGTGCCAGCAGCTTCCGAAAAAAGACTAGCGGGAGGGAAGGTACGCAGTATTTT. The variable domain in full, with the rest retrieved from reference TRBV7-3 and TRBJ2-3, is GAGVSQTPSNKVTEKGKYVELRCDPISGHTALYWYRQSLGQGPEFLIYFQGTGAADDSGLPNDRFFAVRPEGSVSTLKIQRTERGDSAVYLCASSFRKKTSGREGTQYFGPGTRLTVL.

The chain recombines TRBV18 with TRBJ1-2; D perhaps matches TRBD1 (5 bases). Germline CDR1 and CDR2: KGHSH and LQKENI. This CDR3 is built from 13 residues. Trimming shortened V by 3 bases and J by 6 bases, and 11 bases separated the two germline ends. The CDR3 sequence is CASSPGQENGYTF. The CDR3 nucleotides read TGTGCCAGCTCACCCGGACAAGAGAATGGCTACACCTTC.

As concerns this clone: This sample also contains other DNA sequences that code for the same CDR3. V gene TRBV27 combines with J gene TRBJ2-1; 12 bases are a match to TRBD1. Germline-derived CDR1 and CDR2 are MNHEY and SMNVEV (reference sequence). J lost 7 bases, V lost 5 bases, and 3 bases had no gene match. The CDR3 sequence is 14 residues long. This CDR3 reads CASSRDRGRNEQFF. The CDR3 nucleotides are TGTGCCAGCAGTCGGGACAGGGGGCGTAATGAGCAGTTCTTC.

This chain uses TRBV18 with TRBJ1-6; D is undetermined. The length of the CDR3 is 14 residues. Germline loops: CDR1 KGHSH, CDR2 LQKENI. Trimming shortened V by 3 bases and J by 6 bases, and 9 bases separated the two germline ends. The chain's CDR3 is CASSPQSSNSPLHF. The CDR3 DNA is TGTGCCAGCTCACCGCAATCGAGTAATTCACCCCTCCACTTT.

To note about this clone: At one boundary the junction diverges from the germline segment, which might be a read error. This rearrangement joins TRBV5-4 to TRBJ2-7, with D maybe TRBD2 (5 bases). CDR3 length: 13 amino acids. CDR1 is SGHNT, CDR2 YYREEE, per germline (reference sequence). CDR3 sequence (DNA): TGTGCCAGCAGCTCGACGAGCGGTAACAGCCCGCGGTTC. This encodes CASSSTSGNSPRF. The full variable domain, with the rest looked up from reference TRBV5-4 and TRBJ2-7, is ETGVTQSPTHLIKTRGQQVTLRCSSQSGHNTVSWYQQALGQGPQFIFQYYREEENGRGNFPPRFSGLQFPNYSSELNVNALELDDSALYLCASSSTSGNSPRFGPGTRLTVT.